This TCR beta chain stems from a study of blood T cell repertoires in COVID-19. About the study: Acute-phase and convalescent COVID-19 samples originated in the United States, Italy and Spain.

Study processing details: Cell counts per sample came from amplifying reference gene primers. Sequencing was performed with immunoSEQ multiplex PCR; in TCRdb, only in-frame clones are kept and a portion is missing. D and trimming were read from the DNA, whereas the V and J calls and clone size are those reported in that table. Among roughly 120,000 clones listed, around 76% were seen once. The specimen sequenced was peripheral blood. The receptor was derived from a man aged 80 or over with COVID-19, enrolled during active disease.

CDR3 sequence: CASSFAGTARSGYGYTF. CDR3 nucleotides: TGTGCCAGCAGTTTTGCCGGGACAGCAAGAAGCGGGTATGGCTACACCTTC. The V gene is TRBV28, the J gene TRBJ1-2; 7 bases fit TRBD1. CDR3 length equals 17 residues. J gave up 5 bases and V 3 bases, and 15 bases lay outside the gene matches. The V gene's germline CDR1 is MDHEN and CDR2 SYDVKM.